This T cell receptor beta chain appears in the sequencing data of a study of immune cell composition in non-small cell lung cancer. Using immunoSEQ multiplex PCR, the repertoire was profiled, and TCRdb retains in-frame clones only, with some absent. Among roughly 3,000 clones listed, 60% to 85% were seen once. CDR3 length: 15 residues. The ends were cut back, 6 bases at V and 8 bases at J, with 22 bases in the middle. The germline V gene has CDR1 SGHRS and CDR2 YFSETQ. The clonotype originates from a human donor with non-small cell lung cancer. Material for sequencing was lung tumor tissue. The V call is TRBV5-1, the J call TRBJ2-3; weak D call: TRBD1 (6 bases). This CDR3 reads CASILNRDTAGTQYF. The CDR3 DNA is TGCGCCAGCATACTAAACCGGGACACCGCCGGTACGCAGTATTTT.